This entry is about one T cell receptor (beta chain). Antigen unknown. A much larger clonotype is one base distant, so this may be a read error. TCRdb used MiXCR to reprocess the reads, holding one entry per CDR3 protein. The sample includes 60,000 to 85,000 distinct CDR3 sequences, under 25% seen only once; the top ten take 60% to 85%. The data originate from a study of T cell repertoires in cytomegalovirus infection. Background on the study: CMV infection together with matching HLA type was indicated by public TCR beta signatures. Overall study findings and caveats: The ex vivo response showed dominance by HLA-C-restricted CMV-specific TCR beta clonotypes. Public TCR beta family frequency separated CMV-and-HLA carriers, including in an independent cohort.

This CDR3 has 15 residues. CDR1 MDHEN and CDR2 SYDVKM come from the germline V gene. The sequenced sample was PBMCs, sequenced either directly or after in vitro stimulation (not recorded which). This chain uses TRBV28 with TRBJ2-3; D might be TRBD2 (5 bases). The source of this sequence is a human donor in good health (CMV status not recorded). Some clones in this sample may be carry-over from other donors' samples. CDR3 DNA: TGTGCCAGCAGTCCGCCGCGGGCCCAAGCAGATACGCGGTATTTT. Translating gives CASSPPRAQADTRYF.